The rows below give T cell receptor beta chains drawn from one sample of a study of blood T cells in healthy people across ages. TCRdb passed the 5' RACE reads through MiXCR, listing each CDR3 protein once. The sample carries 1.5 million to 1.9 million distinct CDR3 sequences, approximately 43% recorded once. The source material was blood. These receptors all stem from a woman aged 18-35 years in good health. CDR3s leave out the opening cysteine and the closing phenylalanine or tryptophan. A D gene is named only where the DNA matches it firmly. A clone size is listed for some rows: how often the clone was seen (once, few, many), or a class if it is expanded.

J gene	clone size	D gene	CDR3 length	V gene	CDR3 protein
TRBJ2-7	once	TRBD1	12	TRBV27	ASGRLDRIYEQY
TRBJ1-2	-	-	12	TRBV4-3	ASSQDSLRYGYT
TRBJ2-3	-	TRBD2	12	TRBV2	ASSGTSHADTQY
TRBJ2-3	-	TRBD2	15	TRBV9	ASSEWLAGGRPDTQY
TRBJ2-3	few	TRBD2	12	TRBV20-1	SPRRGGSTDTQY
TRBJ2-2	-	-	12	TRBV9	ASSVDQGPGELF
-	-	TRBD1	12	TRBV4-2	ASSQVGSGGTQY
-	-	-	14	TRBV7-2	ASSLRETQPTYEQY
TRBJ1-1	few	-	12	TRBV20-1	SARGLGSGTEAF
TRBJ2-5	-	-	14	TRBV7-8	ASSLGFRGTYNEQY
TRBJ2-1	-	TRBD2	11	TRBV6-5	ASSRTSEQEQF
TRBJ2-3	few	TRBD2	14	TRBV9	ASSDSGGADTDTQY
TRBJ2-2	-	TRBD1	11	TRBV19	ASSSGGLGELF
TRBJ2-6	-	-	14	TRBV7-3	ASSLRPFSGANVLT
TRBJ1-4	few	TRBD1	13	TRBV7-9	ASSSTGENIEKLF
TRBJ2-1	-	-	14	TRBV4-1	ASRPGALFFGNEQF
TRBJ2-1	-	TRBD1	13	TRBV10-3	AISVLGQGRNEQF
TRBJ1-3	-	-	12	TRBV2	ASNRESSGNTIY